One and the same sample provided the 10 T cell receptor beta chains below, sequenced in a study of molecular identifiers for immune sequencing clone quantification. TCRdb analysed the PCR reads with MiXCR anew, one entry per CDR3 protein. In the table there are approximately 54,000 distinct CDR3 sequences, under 30% of which are singletons. The source material was naive CD8+ T cells from blood, with Jurkat cell RNA spiked in. Stated subset: FACS-sorted CD8+CD4-CCR7+CD45RA+ naive T cells. These receptors were obtained from a human donor in good health. Some libraries in this study had Jurkat cell RNA spiked in.

This clonotype showed up many times. The gene calls are TRBV5-1 and TRBJ2-3, with D perhaps TRBD2 (6 bases). Germline V lookup: CDR1 SGHRS, CDR2 YFSETQ. The CDR3 has 15 residues. V was cut by 4 bases and J by 2 bases, with 14 bases left in between. CDR3 region: CASSAGLYNTDTQYF. DNA of the CDR3: TGCGCCAGCAGCGCGGGACTTTATAACACAGATACGCAGTATTTT.

This clonotype was observed at least ten times. This rearrangement joins TRBV5-4 to TRBJ1-2; 8 nucleotides agree with TRBD1. Germline values: CDR1 SGHNT, CDR2 YYREEE (reference sequence). V was clipped by 4 bases and J by 8 bases; unmatched bases: 7. CDR3 length: 13 residues. CDR3 region: CASSLAGGEGYTF. CDR3 coding DNA: TGTGCCAGCAGCCTGGCAGGGGGCGAAGGCTACACCTTC.

Many counts were recorded for this clonotype. The chain combines TRBV4-1 with TRBJ2-7, with D tentatively TRBD1 (5 bases). Looked up from germline, CDR1 is MGHRA and CDR2 is YSYEKL. V lost 0 bases, J lost 1 base, and 10 bases lay in between. CDR3 length: 15 residues. The CDR3, as DNA: TGCGCCAGCAGCCAAGAGGGGCGCACGTCCTACGAGCAGTACTTC. Translating gives CASSQEGRTSYEQYF.

Concerning this clonotype: A much larger clone differs from this one at a single base, so this may be a read error. This sequence joins TRBV6-5 and TRBJ2-1; TRBD2 might be the D (5 bases). Trimming pared 2 bases from V and 8 bases from J, leaving 19 bases between. This CDR3 has 16 amino acids. Germline V gene lookup returns CDR1 MNHEY and CDR2 SVGAGI. The CDR3 sequence is CASSYPSRGDLDEQFF. The CDR3 nucleotides are TGTGCCAGCAGTTACCCATCTCGGGGTGATTTGGATGAGCAGTTCTTC.

By sample share, this clonotype is medium-sized (0.01 to 0.1%). CDR3 sequence (DNA): TGTGCCAGCAGCTCAGGAACCGAGAACACTGAAGCTTTCTTT. Encoded protein: CASSSGTENTEAFF. This chain connects TRBV7-9 to TRBJ1-1; D is uncertain. The germline CDR1 and CDR2 sequences are SEHNR and FQNEAQ (reference sequence). The CDR3 sequence is 14 residues long. V lost 4 bases and J 1 base, leaving 10 bases between the germline ends.

This clonotype was counted ten times or more. The V call is TRBV7-8, the J call TRBJ2-5; the D is unclear. V gave up 2 bases and J gave up 1 base, with 11 bases separating them. This CDR3 is 15 amino acids long. The germline V gene has CDR1 SGHVS and CDR2 FQNEAQ. CDR3 sequence: CASSLIAPVQETQYF. CDR3 nucleotide sequence: TGTGCCAGCAGCTTAATTGCCCCAGTCCAAGAGACCCAGTACTTC. Filled out from reference TRBV7-8 and TRBJ2-5, the complete variable domain reads GAGVSQSPRYKVAKRGQDVALRCDPISGHVSLFWYQQALGQGPEFLTYFQNEAQLDKSGLPSDRFFAERPEGSVSTLKIQRTQQEDSAVYLCASSLIAPVQETQYFGPGTRLLVL.

This clonotype was seen ten or more times. The chain uses TRBV4-1 and TRBJ2-3; D gene uncertain. The germline gives CDR1 MGHRA, CDR2 YSYEKL. Trimming removed 0 bases at V and 2 bases at J, with 6 bases between. CDR3 length equals 14 residues. CDR3 in amino acids: CASSQDLTTDTQYF. As DNA, the CDR3 is TGCGCCAGCAGCCAAGATTTAACCACAGATACGCAGTATTTT.

This clonotype was seen ten or more times. The CDR3 here is CASSSVAGGYNEQFF. In DNA, the CDR3 is TGTGCCAGCAGCTCCGTAGCGGGAGGTTACAATGAGCAGTTCTTC. The rearrangement links TRBV7-2 to TRBJ2-1; 10 bases match TRBD2. The germline V gene has CDR1 SGHTA and CDR2 FQGNSA. Losses at the gene ends were 4 bases for V and 4 bases for J; bases not matched to a gene: 4. There are 15 residues in the CDR3.

V and J are TRBV4-3 and TRBJ1-4, with 7 bases fitting TRBD1. CDR3 length: 17 amino acids. Trimming cost V 2 bases and J 5 bases; bases outside gene matches: 11. Germline loops: CDR1 LGHNA, CDR2 YSLEER. The CDR3 spells CASSQQPPGQLNEKLFF. The DNA for the CDR3 is TGCGCCAGCAGCCAACAACCCCCGGGACAGCTAAATGAAAAACTGTTTTTT.

This clonotype was found many times. The chain's CDR3 is CSAVSGRIYYEQYF. The CDR3 nucleotides are TGCAGTGCTGTTAGCGGGAGAATTTACTACGAGCAGTACTTC. The chain carries TRBV20-1 and TRBJ2-7; 9 bases map to TRBD2. The CDR3 contains 14 residues. The germline CDR1 and CDR2 sequences are DFQATT and SNEGSKA (reference sequence). J gave up 3 bases and V 5 bases, and 8 bases lay outside the gene matches.